This TCR beta chain was profiled in a study of T cell responses to AZD1222 COVID-19 vaccine. Study outcomes and limitations: Repertoire collection took place solely once the T cell response had peaked. At baseline, seropositivity was found in only 5 to 7 AZD1222 recipients. Nearly half of spike-specific TCRs reportedly target unmutated variant regions.

CDR3 size: 18 residues. J lost 0 bases, V lost 3 bases, and 9 bases had no gene match. The germline gives CDR1 KGHSH, CDR2 LQKENI. To note about this clone: What it binds is unknown.

The table came from immunoSEQ multiplex PCR; TCRdb's copy has only in-frame clones and leaves some out. This repertoire shows 100,000 to 120,000 clones, approximately 89% found once; its top ten account for about 3.3%. V usage is TRBV18 and J usage is TRBJ1-5; 9 bases fit TRBD1. Material: peripheral blood, obtained on day 0 of MenACWY control vaccination. This TCR derives from an adult in good health. The CDR3 bases are TGTGCCAGCTCACCGGTGACAGGGGGACTTTATAGCAATCAGCCCCAGCATTTT. It encodes CASSPVTGGLYSNQPQHF.